Shown below are 15 T cell receptor beta chains from a single sample sequenced in a study of T cell responses to AZD1222 COVID-19 vaccine. Produced via immunoSEQ multiplex PCR; TCRdb's table is partial and in-frame only. The top ten hold just under 3% of the sample, which has around 110,000 clones, about 92% seen once. Sequenced material: peripheral blood, taken on day 0 of AZD1222 vaccination. The receptors derive from an adult in good health.

This clone was observed a single time. V and J are TRBV18 and TRBJ1-1; maybe TRBD1 (5 bases). V was trimmed by 3 bases and J by 2 bases, leaving 16 bases between them. The CDR3 is 16 amino acids. CDR1 and CDR2 (germline): KGHSH, LQKENI. The CDR3 loop reads CASSPGQIKFNTEAFF. In DNA form, the CDR3 reads TGTGCCAGCTCACCCGGACAAATTAAATTTAACACTGAAGCTTTCTTT.

J is TRBJ2-3 and V is TRBV7-2; TRBD1 might be the D (6 bases). V dropped 5 bases and J dropped 7 bases, with 10 bases sitting between them. Germline V gene lookup returns CDR1 SGHTA and CDR2 FQGNSA. This CDR3 is 12 amino acids long. The CDR3 DNA is TGTGCCAGCAGCCAAGGACAGTATACGCAGTATTTT. Protein: CASSQGQYTQYF.

V gene TRBV19 combines with J gene TRBJ2-2, with 7 bases fitting TRBD2. Germline V gene data show CDR1 as LNHDA and CDR2 as SQIVND (reference sequence). V shed 5 bases and J 0 bases; nucleotides not matched to a gene: 6. CDR3 size: 16 residues. The CDR3 sequence is CASSFPSGTNTGELFF. CDR3 bases: TGTGCCAGTAGTTTTCCTAGCGGAACGAACACCGGGGAGCTGTTTTTT.

The chain combines TRBV29-1 with TRBJ2-7; D possibly corresponds to TRBD1 (7 bases). CDR1 is SQVTM and CDR2 is ANQGSEA in the germline V gene. There are 11 residues in the CDR3. The germline V and J ends were trimmed by 4 bases and 6 bases, with 10 bases remaining between them. CDR3 region: CSVGQGGEQYF. The CDR3 nucleotides are TGCAGCGTTGGGCAGGGGGGCGAGCAGTACTTC.

CDR3 sequence (DNA): TGTGCCAGTAGTATAATGAGCTCCGATGAGCAGTTCTTC. Amino acids: CASSIMSSDEQFF. V usage is TRBV19 and J usage is TRBJ2-1; D remains unclear. CDR1 and CDR2 from the germline V gene are LNHDA and SQIVND (reference sequence). CDR3 length: 13 amino acids. The V end lost 2 bases, the J end lost 8 bases, and 10 bases lay between the germline ends.

The gene calls are TRBV15 and TRBJ2-7; 7 positions match TRBD1. The germline CDR1 and CDR2 sequences are LNHNV and YYDKDF (reference sequence). V shed 7 bases, J shed 3 bases, and the junction held 6 bases outside the gene matches. The CDR3 is 13 amino acids. This chain's CDR3 is CATTTGNGYEQYF. The CDR3 DNA reads TGTGCCACCACGACAGGGAATGGCTACGAGCAGTACTTC.

The chain employs TRBV6-5 and TRBJ1-2; no firm D call. CDR3 length: 14 residues. Germline V gene data show CDR1 as MNHEY and CDR2 as SVGAGI. V gave up 7 bases and J gave up 3 bases, with 15 bases separating them. The CDR3 region is CASTLTVEDYGYTF. In DNA, the CDR3 is TGTGCCAGCACTCTAACAGTGGAGGACTATGGCTACACCTTC.

The chain uses TRBV28 and TRBJ1-1; 10 bases map to TRBD1. Trimming cost V 8 bases and J 10 bases; bases outside gene matches: 10. The CDR3 loop spans 13 amino acids. Germline loops: CDR1 MDHEN, CDR2 SYDVKM. CDR3 in DNA: TGTGCCAGCCGACGACAGGGGGCTCAGGGAGCTTTCTTT. Its translation is CASRRQGAQGAFF. Together with reference TRBV28 and TRBJ1-1, the CDR3 gives the full variable domain: DVKVTQSSRYLVKRTGEKVFLECVQDMDHENMFWYRQDPGLGLRLIYFSYDVKMKEKGDIPEGYSVSREKKERFSLILESASTNQTSMYLCASRRQGAQGAFFGQGTRLTVV.

The rearrangement uses TRBV4-2 and TRBJ2-2, with 7 nucleotides matching TRBD2. The length of the CDR3 is 16 residues. V lost 2 bases and J lost 0; bases outside the gene matches: 3. Germline assignment: CDR1 LGHNA and CDR2 YNFKEQ. The DNA of the CDR3 is TGTGCCAGCAGCCAACGGGCGGGGGCGAACACCGGGGAGCTGTTTTTT. Its translation is CASSQRAGANTGELFF.

The chain combines TRBV9 with TRBJ2-3; D may correspond to TRBD1 or TRBD2 (5 bases each). The CDR3 loop spans 15 amino acids. Germline V CDR1 and CDR2: SGDLS, YYNGEE. Trimming removed 0 bases from V and 1 base from J, with 9 bases in between. CDR3 loop: CASSVEQGRTDTQYF. The CDR3 nucleotides are TGTGCCAGCAGCGTAGAGCAGGGACGCACAGATACGCAGTATTTT.

This chain links TRBV5-6 with TRBJ1-1; 7 bases match TRBD1. The CDR3 length is 15 residues. Unmatched junction bases numbered 5, after V lost 1 base and J lost 2 bases. The germline CDR1 and CDR2 sequences are SGHDT and YYEEEE. CDR3 region: CASSLTGTANTEAFF. DNA for the CDR3: TGTGCCAGCAGCTTGACCGGGACAGCCAACACTGAAGCTTTCTTT.

V gene TRBV28 combines with J gene TRBJ1-2, with D hard to call. The germline CDR1 and CDR2 sequences are MDHEN and SYDVKM. This CDR3 contains 12 residues. V was cut by 6 bases and J by 1 base, with 6 bases left in between. CDR3 residues: CASRILNYGYTF. The DNA for the CDR3 is TGTGCCAGCAGAATACTTAACTATGGCTACACCTTC.

This clone has a single count. V and J are TRBV30 and TRBJ2-3; a weak D match, TRBD2 (6 bases). Trimming pared 5 bases from V and 4 bases from J, leaving 13 bases between. The CDR3 runs to 13 residues. Germline assignment: CDR1 GTSNPN and CDR2 SVGIG (reference sequence). DNA for the CDR3: TGTGCCTGGGGTAGGCGGGAATCAGATACGCAGTATTTT. Translating gives CAWGRRESDTQYF.

The chain links TRBV7-9 to TRBJ1-5; 9 nucleotides align to TRBD1. Unmatched junction bases numbered 9, after V lost 5 bases and J lost 7 bases. In germline, CDR1 is SEHNR, CDR2 FQNEAQ (reference sequence). This CDR3 is built from 15 residues. The CDR3 sequence: CASSPLDRGRQPQHF. For the CDR3, the DNA is TGTGCCAGCAGCCCTCTGGACAGGGGCCGACAGCCCCAGCATTTT.

The rearrangement uses TRBV5-5 and TRBJ2-3, with no clear D. CDR3 size: 14 residues. Germline V gives CDR1 SGHKS, CDR2 YYEKEE (reference sequence). Trimming pared 1 base from V and 2 bases from J, leaving 8 bases between. This CDR3 reads CASSLWQFTDTQYF. The DNA for the CDR3 is TGTGCCAGCAGCTTGTGGCAGTTCACAGATACGCAGTATTTT.